These 13 T cell receptor beta chains were all obtained from the same sample, sequenced in a study of blood T cell repertoires in COVID-19. The repertoire was sequenced with immunoSEQ multiplex PCR; TCRdb's copy has only in-frame clones and lacks some. The table shows tens of thousands of clones, with roughly 85% occurring only once. Sequencing was performed on peripheral blood. The origin of the receptors is a human donor in a cohort sampled during active COVID-19.

The sample holds one count of this clone. The gene calls are TRBV18 and TRBJ2-5; a possible D gene is TRBD2 (5 bases). CDR1 and CDR2 (germline): KGHSH, LQKENI. The V gene lost 6 bases and the J gene lost 5 bases, with 7 bases spanning the gap. This CDR3 contains 11 residues. The CDR3 DNA follows: TGTGCCAGCTCTCAGCGGGAGACCCAGTACTTC. It yields the protein CASSQRETQYF.

J is TRBJ2-1 and V is TRBV20-1; perhaps TRBD1 as D (5 bases). V was cut by 3 bases and J by 9 bases, with 6 bases left in between. Per the germline V gene, CDR1 is DFQATT and CDR2 is SNEGSKA (reference sequence). The CDR3 sequence is 10 residues long. CDR3 coding DNA: TGCAGTGCTAGGGGGCCTGAGCAGTTCTTC. Translated: CSARGPEQFF.

This clone was recorded a few times. The chain couples TRBV5-1 to TRBJ2-3, with TRBD1 as a possible D gene (6 bases). The CDR3 contains 14 residues. From germline, CDR1 is SGHRS and CDR2 YFSETQ. Trimming cost V 5 bases and J 3 bases, with 13 bases left between them. CDR3 amino acids: CASRLTGLTDTQYF. The DNA of the CDR3 is TGCGCCAGCAGGTTGACAGGATTGACAGATACGCAGTATTTT.

The chain carries TRBV7-9 and TRBJ2-5, with 9 bases identical to TRBD2. With 5 bases clipped from V and 2 bases from J, the junction kept 15 bases outside the gene matches. In germline, CDR1 is SEHNR, CDR2 FQNEAQ (reference sequence). The CDR3 loop spans 18 amino acids. In DNA, the CDR3 is TGTGCCAGCAGCCCCGTAGGGCGGGAGGGCCGGGAACAAGAGACCCAGTACTTC. Its protein is CASSPVGREGREQETQYF.

This chain joins TRBV30 and TRBJ2-7, with 8 bases lining up with TRBD1. Germline loops: CDR1 GTSNPN, CDR2 SVGIG (reference sequence). The CDR3 spans 14 residues. Trimming cost V 3 bases and J 6 bases; bases outside gene matches: 10. In nucleotides, the CDR3 is TGTGCCTGGAGAATCGGACAGGGAAGGGGCGAGCAGTACTTC. This translates into CAWRIGQGRGEQYF. Full variable domain (rest looked up from reference TRBV30 and TRBJ2-7): SQTIHQWPATLVQPVGSPLSLECTVEGTSNPNLYWYRQAAGRGLQLLFYSVGIGQISSEVPQNLSASRPQDRQFILSSKKLLLSDSGFYLCAWRIGQGRGEQYFGPGTRLTVT.

The chain has TRBV7-9 and TRBJ1-4, with 7 bases matching TRBD1. The V segment lost 2 bases and the J segment 8 bases; nucleotides outside the gene matches: 14. CDR3 length: 17 amino acids. Germline V gene sequence: CDR1 SEHNR, CDR2 FQNEAQ (reference sequence). The CDR3 region is CASSLPQTTGLEEKLFF. CDR3 in DNA: TGTGCCAGCAGCTTACCGCAGACGACAGGGTTGGAGGAAAAACTGTTTTTT.

The rearrangement links TRBV7-2 to TRBJ2-2, with TRBD1 matching over 9 bases. V dropped 5 bases and J dropped 4; count of bases not matched to a gene: 2. There are 14 residues in the CDR3. Germline assignment: CDR1 SGHTA and CDR2 FQGNSA. The CDR3 region is CASSRDRATGELFF. The CDR3, as DNA: TGTGCCAGCAGCCGGGACAGGGCCACCGGGGAGCTGTTTTTT.

The V call is TRBV5-1, the J call TRBJ2-3, with 7 bases lining up with TRBD2. Germline loops: CDR1 SGHRS, CDR2 YFSETQ. The CDR3 consists of 16 residues. J was trimmed by 0 bases and V by 4 bases; bases with no gene match: 8. CDR3 DNA sequence: TGCGCCAGCAGCCCGGACGGGGGGAGAAGCACAGATACGCAGTATTTT. It codes for CASSPDGGRSTDTQYF.

This chain uses TRBV21-1 with TRBJ2-7; TRBD2 is the table's D call, not checked against the DNA. TRBV21-1 is noted as a pseudogene. There are 17 residues in the CDR3. The CDR3 loop is CASSKDGLAGRSYEQYF. CDR3 sequence (DNA): TGTGCCAGCAGCAAAGACGGACTAGCGGGACGATCCTACGAGCAGTACTTC.

The V gene is TRBV19, the J gene TRBJ1-5; 8 nucleotides line up with TRBD1. V was pared by 3 bases and J by 4 bases, with 5 bases of the junction left unmatched. CDR1 LNHDA and CDR2 SQIVND come from the germline V gene (reference sequence). The CDR3 has 15 amino acids. DNA of the CDR3: TGTGCCAGTAGTATCGGCCGACAGGGGAATCAGCCCCAGCATTTT. The encoded protein is CASSIGRQGNQPQHF.

This sequence joins TRBV11-3 and TRBJ2-3, with 8 bases aligning to TRBD2. The CDR3 totals 15 residues. Trimming cost V 2 bases and J 3 bases; bases outside gene matches: 4. Germline values: CDR1 SGHNT, CDR2 YENEEA. CDR3 loop: CASSLSGSGTDTQYF. Here the CDR3 DNA reads TGTGCCAGCAGCTTAAGCGGGAGTGGGACAGATACGCAGTATTTT.

This clone came up a few times. This chain connects TRBV4-3 to TRBJ2-3, with 9 bases identical to TRBD2. Germline loops: CDR1 LGHNA, CDR2 YSLEER. CDR3 length: 17 amino acids. Losses at the gene ends were 1 base for V and 7 bases for J; bases not matched to a gene: 12. CDR3 sequence reads: CASSQGLLAGPIYTQYF. The CDR3 DNA is TGCGCCAGCAGCCAAGGTTTGCTAGCGGGACCAATTTATACGCAGTATTTT.

The chain employs TRBV19 and TRBJ2-6, with D perhaps TRBD2 (6 bases). Germline V gene data show CDR1 as LNHDA and CDR2 as SQIVND (reference sequence). There are 15 residues in the CDR3. V dropped 8 bases and J dropped 2 bases, with 13 bases sitting between them. CDR3: CASDAGTPGANVLTF. The CDR3 DNA sequence: TGTGCCAGTGATGCAGGGACTCCTGGGGCCAACGTCCTGACTTTC.